This T cell receptor (beta chain) comes out of a study of regulatory T cells in long-lasting Graves disease. Study summary: A definition of persistent Graves' disease required over 5 years of antithyroid drugs plus positive TSH receptor antibodies.

Noted time point: persistent/refractory GD, antithyroid drugs over 5 years with positive TRAb. TCR sequences were obtained from RNA taken from PBMCs. The source of the patients was an endocrinology department in Xi'an, China. General observations from the study: Thyroid tissue was not studied; only peripheral blood was. Having only a small sample size may have limited accuracy.

This clonotype was seen a handful of times. The antigen remains unidentified. Arm-PCR of CDR3 regions and iRepertoire HTBI primers were used to build TCR beta libraries. Each CDR3 protein is one row after TCRdb ran MiXCR on the multiplex PCR reads. Seen here are roughly 450,000 distinct CDR3 sequences, around a fifth observed once, and the top ten hold around 13%. From germline, CDR1 is ENHRY and CDR2 SYGVKD. The CDR3 loop spans 15 amino acids. Germline trimming cut 3 bases from V and 3 bases from J; bases unmatched to any gene: 5. This material consisted of peripheral blood mononuclear cells (PBMCs), taken when the disease was refractory, from a patient treated with antithyroid drugs. The source of this sequence is a female donor with Graves disease. V is TRBV10-3 and J is TRBJ2-4; 7 bases agree with TRBD2. CDR3 protein: CAISEWSGGKNIQYF. The CDR3 DNA follows: TGTGCCATCAGTGAATGGTCGGGAGGCAAAAACATTCAGTACTTC.